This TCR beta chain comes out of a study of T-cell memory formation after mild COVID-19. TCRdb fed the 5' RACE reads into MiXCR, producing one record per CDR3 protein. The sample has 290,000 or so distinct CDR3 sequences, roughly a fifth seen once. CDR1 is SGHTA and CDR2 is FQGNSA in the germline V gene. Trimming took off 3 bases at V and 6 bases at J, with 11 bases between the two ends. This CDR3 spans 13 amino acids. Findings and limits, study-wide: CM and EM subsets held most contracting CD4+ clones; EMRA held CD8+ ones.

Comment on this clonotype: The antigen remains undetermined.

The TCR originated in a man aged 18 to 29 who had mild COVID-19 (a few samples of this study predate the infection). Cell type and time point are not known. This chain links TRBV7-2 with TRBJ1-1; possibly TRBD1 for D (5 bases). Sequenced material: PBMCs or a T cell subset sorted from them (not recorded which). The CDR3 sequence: CASSFSGPAEAFF. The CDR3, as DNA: TGTGCCAGCAGCTTTTCAGGGCCCGCTGAAGCTTTCTTT.